In this sample, the clone carrying this TCR beta chain turned up a few times. Its antigen is not identified. These data are taken from a study of T cells in Graves' hyperthyroidism and ophthalmopathy. Study outcomes and limitations: Most thyroid-expanded clonotypes above 0.001 were also found in blood.

TCR beta CDR3 sequences were amplified from RNA transcripts. The HTBI primer set served for first-round RT-PCR of the TCR CDR3. TCRdb itself ran the multiplex PCR reads through MiXCR, one entry per CDR3 protein. The data contain 500,000 or so distinct CDR3 sequences, 15% to 20% of them singletons. The CDR3 loop spans 11 amino acids. Trimming removed 5 bases at V and 8 bases at J, with 9 bases between. In germline, CDR1 is MDHEN, CDR2 SYDVKM. Exclusion followed for patients with uncontrolled infection, other autoimmune disease, pregnancy or lactation. PBMCs stemmed from approximately 9.1 ml fresh peripheral blood.

Sequencing input: blood. This TCR was recovered from a woman under 30 with Graves' ophthalmopathy. The chain combines TRBV28 with TRBJ1-2; D is unclear. CDR3 protein: CASSLGIGYTF. CDR3 DNA: TGTGCCAGCAGTCTGGGGATCGGCTACACCTTC.